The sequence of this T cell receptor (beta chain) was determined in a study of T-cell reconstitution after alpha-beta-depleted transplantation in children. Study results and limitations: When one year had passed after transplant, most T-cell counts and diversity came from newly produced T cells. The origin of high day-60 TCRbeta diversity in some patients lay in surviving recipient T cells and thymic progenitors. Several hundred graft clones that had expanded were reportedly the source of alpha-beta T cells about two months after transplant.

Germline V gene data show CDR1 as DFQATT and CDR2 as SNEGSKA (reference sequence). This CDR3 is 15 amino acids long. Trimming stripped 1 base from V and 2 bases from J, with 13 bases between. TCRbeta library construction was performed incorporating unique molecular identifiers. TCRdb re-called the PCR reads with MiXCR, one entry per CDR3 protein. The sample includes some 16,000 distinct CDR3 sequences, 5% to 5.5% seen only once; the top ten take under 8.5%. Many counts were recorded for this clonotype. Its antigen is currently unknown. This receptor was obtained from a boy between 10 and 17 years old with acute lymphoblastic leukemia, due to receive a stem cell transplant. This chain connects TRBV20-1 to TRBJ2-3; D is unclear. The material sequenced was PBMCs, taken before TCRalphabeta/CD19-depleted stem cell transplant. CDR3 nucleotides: TGCAGTGCTAGAGGGCGCGACGGATTCACAGATACGCAGTATTTT. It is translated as CSARGRDGFTDTQYF.